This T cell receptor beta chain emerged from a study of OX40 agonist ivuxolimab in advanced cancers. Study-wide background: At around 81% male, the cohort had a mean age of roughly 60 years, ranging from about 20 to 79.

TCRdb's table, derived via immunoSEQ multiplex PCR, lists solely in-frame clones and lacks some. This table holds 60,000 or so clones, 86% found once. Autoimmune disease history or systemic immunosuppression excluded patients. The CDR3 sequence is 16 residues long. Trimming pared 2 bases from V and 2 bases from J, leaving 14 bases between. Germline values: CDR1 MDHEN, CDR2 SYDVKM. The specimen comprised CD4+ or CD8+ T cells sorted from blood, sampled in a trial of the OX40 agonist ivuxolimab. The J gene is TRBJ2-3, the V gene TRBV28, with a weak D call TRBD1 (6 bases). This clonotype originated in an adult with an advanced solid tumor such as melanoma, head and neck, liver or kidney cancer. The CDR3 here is CASSLRDRQLTDTQYF. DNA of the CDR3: TGTGCCAGCAGTTTAAGAGACAGGCAACTCACAGATACGCAGTATTTT.